One T cell receptor beta chain is described in this entry. The data were obtained in a study of blood T cell repertoires in COVID-19. Study in general: There were acute and convalescent COVID-19 samples, and they came from the United States, Italy and Spain.

Per germline, CDR1 LNHDA and CDR2 SQIVND (reference sequence). The CDR3 totals 11 residues. V gave up 4 bases and J gave up 7 bases, with 7 bases separating them. Source study methods: Nucleated cell counts were estimated from reference gene primer amplification. Assay: immunoSEQ multiplex PCR; the TCRdb copy retains only in-frame clones and omits some. Clone size and the V and J calls come from that table; the DNA yielded D and trimming. The sample contains 150,000 to 200,000 clones, around 91% of which appear only once. Enrollees, about 18 to 90 years old, lived in 24 US areas. Participants were placed into cohorts based on the clinical history they reported.

Sequences were obtained from PBMCs or T cells enriched from blood (not recorded which). The rearrangement uses TRBV19 and TRBJ1-1; D is perhaps TRBD1 (5 bases). This receptor was taken from a woman aged 18-35 years who had recovered from COVID-19. The CDR3 protein is CASSTTVEAFF. The CDR3 DNA reads as TGTGCCAGTAGTACGACAGTTGAAGCTTTCTTT.